The TCR beta chain under discussion was sequenced for a study of beta chain features in type 1 diabetes. Study outcomes and limitations: Shorter TCRB CDR3s, moderately but significantly so, were found in Type 1 diabetes patients in all four CD4+ subsets. Relative to healthy donors, patients appeared to have naive, central memory and Treg TCRB repertoires that were more similar.

cDNA synthesis used the whole RNA isolate, giving expressed TCRB sequences. Here immunoSEQ multiplex PCR was the method, and the copy in TCRdb shows in-frame clones only, minus some. The sample includes a few hundred thousand clones, about a tenth of them seen just once. A word on this clone: Its antigen remains unidentified.

CDR3 length equals 12 residues. The germline gives CDR1 MNHNY, CDR2 SVGAGI (reference sequence). Germline trimming cut 11 bases from V and 5 bases from J; bases unmatched to any gene: 6. The rearrangement uses TRBV6-6 and TRBJ1-1; 9 nucleotides match TRBD1. The specimen sequenced was naive CD4+ T cells from blood. The clonotype was recovered from a man younger than 40 with type 1 diabetes. CDR3: CAVGGQGTEAFF. CDR3 DNA sequence: TGTGCCGTAGGGGGACAGGGAACTGAAGCTTTCTTT.